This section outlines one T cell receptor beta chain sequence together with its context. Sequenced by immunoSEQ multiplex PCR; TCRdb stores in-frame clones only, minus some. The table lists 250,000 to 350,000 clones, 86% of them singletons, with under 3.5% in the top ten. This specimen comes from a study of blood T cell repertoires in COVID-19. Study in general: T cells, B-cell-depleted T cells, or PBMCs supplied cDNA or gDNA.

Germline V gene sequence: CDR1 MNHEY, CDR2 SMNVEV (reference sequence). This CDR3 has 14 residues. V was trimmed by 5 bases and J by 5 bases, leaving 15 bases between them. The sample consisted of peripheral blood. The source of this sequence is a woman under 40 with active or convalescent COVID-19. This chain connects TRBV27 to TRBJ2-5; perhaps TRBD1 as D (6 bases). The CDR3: CASSEGSGVETQYF. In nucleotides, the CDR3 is TGTGCCAGCAGTGAGGGGTCAGGGGTGGAGACCCAGTACTTC.